The sequence of this T cell receptor (beta chain) was determined in a study of T cells in Graves' hyperthyroidism and ophthalmopathy. Findings and caveats of the study: Most clonotypes that expanded in the thyroid above 0.001 also showed up in blood.

Concerning this clonotype itself: The target antigen is unknown.

Ophthalmopathy in the patients scored at least 3 on Clinical Activity Score and at least 4 on NOSPECS grade, lasting under 3 months. The TCR beta CDR3 regions underwent amplification using RNA transcripts as the source. Initially, a first-round RT-PCR of the TCR CDR3 employed the HTBI primer set. Using its own MiXCR run on the multiplex PCR reads, TCRdb lists one record per CDR3 protein. The table lists under 600,000 distinct CDR3 sequences, 16% of them singletons, with roughly 3% in the top ten. This CDR3 region has 18 residues. Trimming removed 4 bases from V and 4 bases from J, with 20 bases in between. Germline assignment: CDR1 MNHNS and CDR2 SASEGT.

This TCR derives from a woman between 40 and 50 years old with Graves' ophthalmopathy. The chain is built from TRBV6-1 and TRBJ1-6; tentatively, D is TRBD1 (5 bases). Input material: blood. Here the CDR3 DNA reads TGTGCCAGCAGTGTGGGAAGGGGACCGGAAGTTTATAATTCACCCCTCCACTTT. Encoded protein: CASSVGRGPEVYNSPLHF.